Shown below are 9 T cell receptor beta chains from a single sample sequenced in a study of blood T cell repertoires in COVID-19. This table comes from immunoSEQ multiplex PCR, and its TCRdb copy is limited to in-frame clones, with some not included. Of 300,000 to 400,000 clones listed, roughly 87% were seen once; the top ten hold approximately 10%. The material sequenced was peripheral blood. All receptors come from a man aged 30 to 39 with COVID-19, enrolled during active disease.

The chain couples TRBV15 to TRBJ2-1; 7 bases match TRBD2. Per the germline V gene, CDR1 is LNHNV and CDR2 is YYDKDF (reference sequence). Trimming at V came to 5 bases and at J to 8 bases, leaving 9 bases not matched to a gene. The CDR3 is 14 amino acids. The DNA of the CDR3 is TGTGCCACCAGCCCCAGGGCTAGCGGCGATGAGCAGTTCTTC. It encodes CATSPRASGDEQFF. Full variable domain (missing parts from reference TRBV15 and TRBJ2-1): DAMVIQNPRYQVTQFGKPVTLSCSQTLNHNVMYWYQQKSSQAPKLLFHYYDKDFNNEADTPDNFQSRRPNTSFCFLDIRSPGLGDTAMYLCATSPRASGDEQFFGPGTRLTVL.

J is TRBJ2-7 and V is TRBV27; 7 bases map to TRBD1. This CDR3 comprises 11 residues. Looked up from germline, CDR1 is MNHEY and CDR2 is SMNVEV (reference sequence). Losses at the gene ends were 10 bases for V and 3 bases for J; bases not matched to a gene: 3. The CDR3 protein is CATRQGYEQYF. CDR3 in DNA: TGTGCCACCCGACAGGGCTACGAGCAGTACTTC.

This chain links TRBV30 with TRBJ1-6; 9 bases agree with TRBD1. Per the germline V gene, CDR1 is GTSNPN and CDR2 is SVGIG (reference sequence). Germline trimming cut 4 bases from V and 8 bases from J; bases unmatched to any gene: 9. The CDR3 extends over 15 amino acids. The CDR3 protein is CAWTRDRAGYSPLHF. In DNA, the CDR3 is TGTGCCTGGACCCGGGACAGGGCAGGTTATTCACCCCTCCACTTT.

The genes are TRBV28 and TRBJ2-5; 7 bases match TRBD2. The germline CDR1 and CDR2 sequences are MDHEN and SYDVKM. The CDR3 extends over 16 amino acids. The trim removed 3 bases at V and 2 bases at J, leaving 9 bases unmatched. As DNA, the CDR3 is TGTGCCAGCAGTTTGGGGGGGAGCGGGGAACAAGAGACCCAGTACTTC. Its translation is CASSLGGSGEQETQYF.

V is TRBV2 and J is TRBJ2-4, with 9 nucleotides matching TRBD1. Germline trimming cut 7 bases from V and 8 bases from J; bases unmatched to any gene: 9. CDR3 length: 14 residues. CDR1 and CDR2 from the germline V gene are SNHLY and FYNNEI. Written as DNA, the CDR3 is TGTGCCAGCAACGGACCGGGACAGGGAGACATTCAGTACTTC. Its protein product is CASNGPGQGDIQYF.

The chain recombines TRBV20-1 with TRBJ2-7, with TRBD1 as a possible D gene (5 bases). The CDR3 has 10 residues. The ends were cut back, 6 bases at V and 5 bases at J, with 8 bases in the middle. Germline CDR1 DFQATT, CDR2 SNEGSKA (reference sequence). CDR3 DNA sequence: TGCAGTGCAGGGGAAGACGAGCAGTACTTC. Translated: CSAGEDEQYF.

The chain carries TRBV7-3 and TRBJ2-2; possible D gene TRBD1, 6 bases. V gave up 5 bases and J gave up 6 bases, with 19 bases separating them. CDR3 size: 16 residues. Per germline, CDR1 SGHTA and CDR2 FQGTGA. The CDR3 protein is CASSEPGGRVAGELFF. CDR3 DNA: TGTGCCAGCAGCGAACCTGGGGGCAGGGTGGCCGGGGAGCTGTTTTTT. The entire variable domain, with the rest obtained from reference TRBV7-3 and TRBJ2-2, is as follows: GAGVSQTPSNKVTEKGKYVELRCDPISGHTALYWYRQSLGQGPEFLIYFQGTGAADDSGLPNDRFFAVRPEGSVSTLKIQRTERGDSAVYLCASSEPGGRVAGELFFGEGSRLTVL.

Concerning this clone: The same CDR3 can be traced to other DNA sequences in this sample. The V gene is TRBV5-1, the J gene TRBJ2-7; 8 bases are a match to TRBD2. Germline V CDR1 and CDR2: SGHRS, YFSETQ. J gave up 2 bases and V 1 base, and 2 bases lay outside the gene matches. This CDR3 is 14 amino acids long. The CDR3 nucleotides read TGCGCCAGCAGCTTGACTAGCGGAACCTACGAGCAGTACTTC. The encoded protein is CASSLTSGTYEQYF.

This clone was counted once. The chain has TRBV18 and TRBJ2-7, with D maybe TRBD1 (5 bases). The CDR3 length is 15 residues. Trimming took off 2 bases at V and 0 bases at J, with 11 bases between the two ends. Per germline, CDR1 KGHSH and CDR2 LQKENI. The CDR3 is CASSPADSRSYEQYF. CDR3 DNA sequence: TGTGCCAGCTCACCAGCCGACAGTCGCTCCTACGAGCAGTACTTC.